The T cell receptor beta chain described here comes from a study of cytomegalovirus exposure and HLA in healthy donors. Both 60 Vbeta primers and 13 Jbeta primers went into the PCR. Sequenced by immunoSEQ multiplex PCR; TCRdb stores in-frame clones only, minus some. The sample holds around 75,000 clones. The V and J ends lost 3 bases and 4 bases respectively, with 19 bases between them. This CDR3 has 16 residues. CDR1 is GTSNPN and CDR2 is SVGIG in the germline V gene (reference sequence). The rearrangement uses TRBV30 and TRBJ2-1; tentative D call: TRBD2 (6 bases). This receptor was obtained from a man aged 50 to 60 in good health and CMV-seropositive. Sequencing was carried out using PBMCs. The DNA of the CDR3 is TGTGCCTGGAGGCCTACCCCCGGGAGCATATACAATGAGCAGTTCTTC. Amino acids: CAWRPTPGSIYNEQFF.